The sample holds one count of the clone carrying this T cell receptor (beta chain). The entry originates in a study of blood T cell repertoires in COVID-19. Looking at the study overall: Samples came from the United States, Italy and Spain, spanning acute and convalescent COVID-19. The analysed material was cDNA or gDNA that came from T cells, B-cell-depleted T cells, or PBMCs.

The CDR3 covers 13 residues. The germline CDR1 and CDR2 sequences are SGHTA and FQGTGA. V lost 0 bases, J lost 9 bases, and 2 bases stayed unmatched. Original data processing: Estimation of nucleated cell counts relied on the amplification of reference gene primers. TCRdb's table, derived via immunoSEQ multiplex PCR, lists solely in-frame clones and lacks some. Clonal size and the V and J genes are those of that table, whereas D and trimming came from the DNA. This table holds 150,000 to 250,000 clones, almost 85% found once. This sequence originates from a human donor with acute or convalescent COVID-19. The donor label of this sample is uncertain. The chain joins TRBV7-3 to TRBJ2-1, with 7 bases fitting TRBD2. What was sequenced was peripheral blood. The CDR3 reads CASSLTLAGEQFF. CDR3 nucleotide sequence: TGTGCCAGCAGCTTAACTTTAGCGGGTGAGCAGTTCTTC.